The T cell receptor (beta chain) under discussion was sequenced for a study of blood T cell repertoires in COVID-19. Study details: The study drew acute and convalescent COVID-19 samples from the United States, Italy and Spain. The cDNA or gDNA used as material had been derived from T cells, B-cell-depleted T cells, or PBMCs.

In the authors' methods: Nucleated cell counts were estimated from reference gene primer amplification. TCRdb keeps only in-frame clones here, not all; method: immunoSEQ multiplex PCR. That table gives V, J and clone size, and the DNA gave D and trimming. This table has about 79,000 clones, roughly 89% appearing once. There are 14 residues in the CDR3. V lost 2 bases to trimming and J lost 3 bases, with 7 bases between them. Germline CDR1 is SGHVS and CDR2 is FNYEAQ. The receptor's source is a middle-aged man with active COVID-19. This chain joins TRBV7-6 and TRBJ1-4; perhaps TRBD1 as D (5 bases). Sequenced: peripheral blood. The CDR3 reads CASSLRGANEKLFF. CDR3 bases: TGTGCCAGCAGCTTACGGGGGGCTAATGAAAAACTGTTTTTT.